The sequence of this TCR beta chain was determined in a study of blood T cells in healthy people across ages. Study-level results: Long-lived donors exceeded aged donors in naive CD4+ cells and diversity.

V was clipped by 6 bases and J by 5 bases, with 13 bases between them. The CDR3 is 13 amino acids. CDR1 and CDR2 (germline): KGHSY, FQNENV. The use of a sample-barcoded 5' primer and a J-beta primer mix characterized a second PCR of roughly 7 to 11 cycles. TCRdb ran MiXCR on the 5' RACE reads and lists one entry per CDR3 protein. This table has 550,000 to 800,000 distinct CDR3 sequences, 20% to 25% appearing once. Points on this clonotype: The antigen is undetermined.

Sequenced: blood. The TCR comes from a man between 70 and 80 years old in good health. The rearrangement joins TRBV16 to TRBJ2-5, with unresolved D. As DNA, the CDR3 is TGTGCCAGCAGACTAAGACGTACGGAGACCCAGTACTTC. This gives the protein CASRLRRTETQYF.